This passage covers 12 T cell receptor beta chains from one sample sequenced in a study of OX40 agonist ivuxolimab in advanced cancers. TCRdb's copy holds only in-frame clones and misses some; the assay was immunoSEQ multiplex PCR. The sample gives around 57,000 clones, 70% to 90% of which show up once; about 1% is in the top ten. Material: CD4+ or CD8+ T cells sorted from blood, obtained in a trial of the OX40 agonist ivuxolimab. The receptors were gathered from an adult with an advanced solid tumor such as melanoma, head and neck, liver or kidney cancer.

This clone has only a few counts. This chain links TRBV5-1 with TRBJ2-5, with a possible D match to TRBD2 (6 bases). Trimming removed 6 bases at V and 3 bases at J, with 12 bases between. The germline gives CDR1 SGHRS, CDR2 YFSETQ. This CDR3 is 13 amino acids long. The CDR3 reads CASKEGWEETQYF. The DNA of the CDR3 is TGCGCCAGCAAGGAGGGTTGGGAAGAGACCCAGTACTTC.

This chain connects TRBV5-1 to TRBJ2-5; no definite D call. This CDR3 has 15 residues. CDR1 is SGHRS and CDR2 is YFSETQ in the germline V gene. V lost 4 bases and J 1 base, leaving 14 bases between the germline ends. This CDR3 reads CASSLQLRTQETQYF. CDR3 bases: TGCGCCAGCAGCCTCCAGTTGCGGACCCAAGAGACCCAGTACTTC.

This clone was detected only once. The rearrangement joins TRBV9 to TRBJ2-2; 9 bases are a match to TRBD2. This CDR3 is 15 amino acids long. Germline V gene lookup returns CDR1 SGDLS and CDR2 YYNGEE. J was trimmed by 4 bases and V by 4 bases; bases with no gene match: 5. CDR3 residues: CASSPGTSRTGELFF. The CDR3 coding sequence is TGTGCCAGCAGCCCTGGGACTAGCCGCACCGGGGAGCTGTTTTTT.

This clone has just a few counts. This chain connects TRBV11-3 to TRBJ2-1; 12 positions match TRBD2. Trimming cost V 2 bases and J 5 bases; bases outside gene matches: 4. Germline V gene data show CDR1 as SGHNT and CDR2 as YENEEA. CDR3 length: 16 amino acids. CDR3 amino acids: CASSLLAGGLNNEQFF. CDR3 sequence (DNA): TGTGCCAGCAGCTTACTAGCGGGAGGGCTGAACAATGAGCAGTTCTTC.

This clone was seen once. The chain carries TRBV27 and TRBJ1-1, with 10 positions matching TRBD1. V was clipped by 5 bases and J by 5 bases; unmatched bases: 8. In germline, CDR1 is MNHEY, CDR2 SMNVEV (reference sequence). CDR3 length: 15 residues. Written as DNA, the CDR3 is TGTGCCAGCAGTGCCTCCAAGGGACAGGGGACTGAAGCTTTCTTT. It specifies CASSASKGQGTEAFF.

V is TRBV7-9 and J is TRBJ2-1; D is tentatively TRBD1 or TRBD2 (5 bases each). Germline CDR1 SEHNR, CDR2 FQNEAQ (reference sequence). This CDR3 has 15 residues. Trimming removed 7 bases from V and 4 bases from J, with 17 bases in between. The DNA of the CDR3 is TGTGCCAGCATCTCCCGAATCGGGGCTTACAATGAGCAGTTCTTC. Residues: CASISRIGAYNEQFF. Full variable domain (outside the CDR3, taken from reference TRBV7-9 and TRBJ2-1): DTGVSQNPRHKITKRGQNVTFRCDPISEHNRLYWYRQTLGQGPEFLTYFQNEAQLEKSRLLSDRFSAERPKGSFSTLEIQRTEQGDSAMYLCASISRIGAYNEQFFGPGTRLTVL.

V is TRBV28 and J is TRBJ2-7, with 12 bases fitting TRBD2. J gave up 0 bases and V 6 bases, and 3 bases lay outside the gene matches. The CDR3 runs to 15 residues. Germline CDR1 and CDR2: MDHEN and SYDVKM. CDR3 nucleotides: TGTGCCAGCAGAAGACTAGCGGGAGACTCCTACGAGCAGTACTTC. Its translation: CASRRLAGDSYEQYF.

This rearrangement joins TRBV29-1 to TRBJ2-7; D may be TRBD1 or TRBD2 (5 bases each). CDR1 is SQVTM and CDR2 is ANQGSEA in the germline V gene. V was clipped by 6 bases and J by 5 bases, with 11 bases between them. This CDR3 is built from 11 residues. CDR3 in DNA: TGCAGCGTGGGGGTGGGAGACGAGCAGTACTTC. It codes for CSVGVGDEQYF.

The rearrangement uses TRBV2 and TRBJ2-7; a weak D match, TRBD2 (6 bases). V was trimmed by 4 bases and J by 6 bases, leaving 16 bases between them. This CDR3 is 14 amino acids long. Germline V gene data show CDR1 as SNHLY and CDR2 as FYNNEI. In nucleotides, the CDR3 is TGTGCCAGCAGTGCCCGCCGGGAGCCCTCCGAGCAGTACTTC. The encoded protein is CASSARREPSEQYF. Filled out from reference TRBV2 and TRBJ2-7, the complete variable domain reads EPEVTQTPSHQVTQMGQEVILRCVPISNHLYFYWYRQILGQKVEFLVSFYNNEISEKSEIFDDQFSVERPDGSNFTLKIRSTKLEDSAMYFCASSARREPSEQYFGPGTRLTVT.

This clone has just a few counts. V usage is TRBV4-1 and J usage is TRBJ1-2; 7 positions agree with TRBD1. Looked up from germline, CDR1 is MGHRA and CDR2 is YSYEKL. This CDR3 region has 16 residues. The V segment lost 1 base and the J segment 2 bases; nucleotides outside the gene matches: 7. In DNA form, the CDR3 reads TGCGCCAGCAGCCAAGGTCGTCAGGGGGTAAACTATGGCTACACCTTC. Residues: CASSQGRQGVNYGYTF.

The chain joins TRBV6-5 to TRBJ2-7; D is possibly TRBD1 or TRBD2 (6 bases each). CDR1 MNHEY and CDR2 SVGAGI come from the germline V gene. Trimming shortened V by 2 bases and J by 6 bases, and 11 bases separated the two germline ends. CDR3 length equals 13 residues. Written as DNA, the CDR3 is TGTGCCAGCAGTTACCCACAGGGAGGCGAGCAGTACTTC. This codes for CASSYPQGGEQYF.

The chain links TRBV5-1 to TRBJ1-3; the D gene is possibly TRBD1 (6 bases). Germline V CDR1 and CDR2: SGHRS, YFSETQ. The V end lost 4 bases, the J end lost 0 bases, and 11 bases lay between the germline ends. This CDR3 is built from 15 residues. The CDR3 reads CASSRGTHSGNTIYF. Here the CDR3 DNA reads TGCGCCAGCAGCCGAGGGACACACTCTGGAAACACCATATATTTT.